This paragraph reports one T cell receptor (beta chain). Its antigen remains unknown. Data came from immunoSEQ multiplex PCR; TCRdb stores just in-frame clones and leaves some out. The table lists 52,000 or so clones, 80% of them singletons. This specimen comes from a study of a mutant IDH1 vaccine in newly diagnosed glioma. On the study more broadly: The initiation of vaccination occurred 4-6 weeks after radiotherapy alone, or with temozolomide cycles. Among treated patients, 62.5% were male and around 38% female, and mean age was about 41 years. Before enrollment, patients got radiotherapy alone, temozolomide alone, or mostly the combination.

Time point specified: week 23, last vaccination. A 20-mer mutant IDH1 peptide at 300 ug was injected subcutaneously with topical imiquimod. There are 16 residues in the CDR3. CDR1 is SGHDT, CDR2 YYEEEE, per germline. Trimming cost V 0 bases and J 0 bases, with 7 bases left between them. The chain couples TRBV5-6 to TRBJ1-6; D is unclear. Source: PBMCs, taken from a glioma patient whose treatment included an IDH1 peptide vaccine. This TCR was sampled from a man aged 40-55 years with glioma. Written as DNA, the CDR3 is TGTGCCAGCAGCTTGGGAGGAGGCTCCTATAATTCACCCCTCCACTTT. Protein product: CASSLGGGSYNSPLHF.